The 20 T cell receptor beta chains presented below share a single source sample, sequenced in a study of shared clonotypes between healthy human individuals (TCRdb year 2020). The library came from the immunoSEQ multiplex PCR assay. Entries here come from immuneACCESS through TCRdb and include only in-frame sequences with V and J called. Some clones fail to appear in such tables; in the studies checked, an unresolved V gene covers under half of the shortfall, and the cause of the remainder is unknown. Counted in this sample were hundreds of thousands of clones; approximately 95% of them appeared once. The ten largest account for over 0.1% of the sample. CD8 naive samples were CD45RO-negative cells positively selected for CCR7, giving a CD45RA+CCR7+ population that excluded TemRA cells. Sequenced: naive CD8+ T cells sorted from blood. Sample cell subset or site, as interpreted from the label and publication: CD45RA+CCR7+. The receptor set was obtained from a woman aged 25 to 39 in good health.

Turning to this clone: Other nucleotide sequences from this sample produce the same CDR3. V is TRBV11-2 and J is TRBJ2-2; D is unclear. Trimming cost V 5 bases and J 5 bases, with 3 bases left between them. Per germline, CDR1 SGHAT and CDR2 FQNNGV. There are 11 residues in the CDR3. This CDR3 reads CASSRTGELFF. CDR3 sequence (DNA): TGTGCCAGCAGCCGTACCGGGGAGCTGTTTTTT.

The gene calls are TRBV28 and TRBJ2-1, with 14 bases matching TRBD2. This CDR3 has 17 amino acids. The V gene's germline CDR1 is MDHEN and CDR2 SYDVKM. The trim removed 5 bases at V and 1 base at J, leaving 4 bases unmatched. CDR3 DNA sequence: TGTGCCAGCAGTAGGGGACTAGCGGGAGATTCCTACAATGAGCAGTTCTTC. This encodes CASSRGLAGDSYNEQFF. The entire variable domain, with the rest obtained from reference TRBV28 and TRBJ2-1, is as follows: DVKVTQSSRYLVKRTGEKVFLECVQDMDHENMFWYRQDPGLGLRLIYFSYDVKMKEKGDIPEGYSVSREKKERFSLILESASTNQTSMYLCASSRGLAGDSYNEQFFGPGTRLTVL.

This clone has just one count. The chain joins TRBV27 to TRBJ2-7; 12 bases are a match to TRBD1. This CDR3 is 16 amino acids long. Germline CDR1 MNHEY, CDR2 SMNVEV (reference sequence). With V trimmed by 0 bases and J by 5 bases, 5 bases remained unmatched. CDR3 DNA: TGTGCCAGCAGTTTATCGCCCGGGACAGGGGGCAACGAGCAGTACTTC. This translates into CASSLSPGTGGNEQYF.

The J gene is TRBJ2-5, the V gene TRBV5-6; D is perhaps TRBD1 or TRBD2 (5 bases each). Trimming pared 4 bases from V and 5 bases from J, leaving 18 bases between. This CDR3 spans 15 amino acids. Germline CDR1 is SGHDT and CDR2 is YYEEEE. The CDR3 sequence: CASSPLGAGGETQYF. As DNA, the CDR3 is TGTGCCAGCAGCCCCCTTGGGGCTGGCGGGGAGACCCAGTACTTC.

The chain combines TRBV5-4 with TRBJ2-7, with D perhaps TRBD1 or TRBD2 (5 bases each). Germline V lookup: CDR1 SGHNT, CDR2 YYREEE (reference sequence). Trimming took 4 bases from V and 0 from J, leaving 11 bases between them. This CDR3 is built from 14 residues. The CDR3 sequence: CASSGTDHSYEQYF. As DNA, the CDR3 is TGTGCCAGCAGCGGGACGGACCACTCCTACGAGCAGTACTTC. Variable domain in full (rest from reference TRBV5-4 and TRBJ2-7): ETGVTQSPTHLIKTRGQQVTLRCSSQSGHNTVSWYQQALGQGPQFIFQYYREEENGRGNFPPRFSGLQFPNYSSELNVNALELDDSALYLCASSGTDHSYEQYFGPGTRLTVT.

This chain connects TRBV27 to TRBJ1-2; the match to TRBD1 covers 7 bases. The junction had 13 bases not matched to a gene; V was cut back by 6 bases and J by 0 bases. The germline V gene has CDR1 MNHEY and CDR2 SMNVEV (reference sequence). The CDR3 sequence is 17 residues long. The CDR3 loop is CASSRTGNPLANYGYTF. The CDR3 DNA sequence: TGTGCCAGCAGCCGGACAGGAAATCCGTTAGCTAACTATGGCTACACCTTC.

This chain connects TRBV5-6 to TRBJ2-5; 12 nucleotides align to TRBD1. Trimming took 4 bases from V and 7 from J; bases not matched to a gene: 11. In germline, CDR1 is SGHDT, CDR2 YYEEEE. CDR3 length: 16 residues. CDR3 DNA: TGTGCCAGCAGCGGGGGGACAGGGGGCCGCCTTAGGACCCAGTACTTC. Translated, it gives CASSGGTGGRLRTQYF.

The table lists this clone with a few counts. The J gene is TRBJ2-3, the V gene TRBV21-1; the D call of TRBD1 is as the table states it, not checked on the DNA. TRBV21-1 is a pseudogene. The CDR3 spans 15 residues. Written as DNA, the CDR3 is TGTGCCAGCAGCCGTACAGGGGTTGTCACAGATACGCAGTATTTT. Protein sequence: CASSRTGVVTDTQYF.

V and J are TRBV19 and TRBJ2-7; weak D call: TRBD2 (6 bases). Germline CDR1 is LNHDA and CDR2 is SQIVND (reference sequence). This CDR3 region has 16 residues. Deletions cut 1 base from V and 6 bases from J, with 19 bases between. CDR3 sequence: CASSIVGPGGPSEQYF. CDR3 DNA: TGTGCCAGTAGTATAGTCGGCCCCGGAGGGCCCTCCGAGCAGTACTTC.

The J gene is TRBJ2-3, the V gene TRBV19; TRBD2 matches at 8 bases. The CDR3 sequence is 14 residues long. From germline, CDR1 is LNHDA and CDR2 SQIVND (reference sequence). J gave up 3 bases and V 6 bases, and 5 bases lay outside the gene matches. This CDR3 reads CASREAGATDTQYF. CDR3 coding DNA: TGTGCCAGTAGAGAAGCGGGAGCGACAGATACGCAGTATTTT. The whole variable domain, remainder taken from reference TRBV19 and TRBJ2-3, is DGGITQSPKYLFRKEGQNVTLSCEQNLNHDAMYWYRQDPGQGLRLIYYSQIVNDFQKGDIAEGYSVSREKKESFPLTVTSAQKNPTAFYLCASREAGATDTQYFGPGTRLTVL.

The gene calls are TRBV7-9 and TRBJ2-5; 7 positions match TRBD1. The J segment lost 3 bases and the V segment lost 4 bases, leaving 14 bases of the junction unmatched. The CDR3 totals 17 residues. Germline CDR1 SEHNR, CDR2 FQNEAQ (reference sequence). CDR3 sequence: CASSSRVRGLVEETQYF. For the CDR3, the DNA is TGTGCCAGCAGCTCAAGGGTGAGGGGGCTGGTGGAAGAGACCCAGTACTTC.

The chain uses TRBV25-1 and TRBJ2-5; TRBD2 aligns across 9 bases. The V and J ends lost 2 bases and 5 bases, in that order; junction bases with no gene match: 6. The CDR3 is made up of 15 amino acids. The germline V gene has CDR1 MGHDK and CDR2 SYGVNS. CDR3: CASSELAGSVETQYF. For the CDR3, the DNA is TGTGCCAGCAGTGAACTAGCGGGAAGCGTGGAGACCCAGTACTTC. Full variable domain (missing parts from reference TRBV25-1 and TRBJ2-5): EADIYQTPRYLVIGTGKKITLECSQTMGHDKMYWYQQDPGMELHLIHYSYGVNSTEKGDLSSESTVSRIRTEHFPLTLESARPSHTSQYLCASSELAGSVETQYFGPGTRLLVL.

The genes are TRBV19 and TRBJ2-1, with 15 bases fitting TRBD2. The CDR3 runs 16 residues. V was clipped by 5 bases and J by 10 bases; unmatched bases: 9. Germline CDR1 LNHDA, CDR2 SQIVND (reference sequence). The CDR3, as DNA: TGTGCCAGTAGTTCGGGACTAGCGGGAGGATACTGGGAGCAGTTCTTC. It encodes CASSSGLAGGYWEQFF.

As to this clone: This CDR3 is also generated by other DNA sequences in the sample. CDR3 nucleotides: TGTGCCTGGAGTGTGGGAGCTGAAGCTTTCTTT. Translation: CAWSVGAEAFF. V gene TRBV30 combines with J gene TRBJ1-1; unclear D gene. The CDR3 contains 11 residues. Looked up from germline, CDR1 is GTSNPN and CDR2 is SVGIG (reference sequence). V shed 0 bases and J shed 6 bases, with 5 bases lying between them.

The chain uses TRBV7-9 and TRBJ2-1; D ambiguous. The CDR3 is 13 residues long. V was clipped by 4 bases and J by 10 bases, with 14 bases between them. The germline V gene has CDR1 SEHNR and CDR2 FQNEAQ (reference sequence). The CDR3 spells CASSSPLGSEQFF. Written as DNA, the CDR3 is TGTGCCAGCAGCTCCCCTCTAGGTTCCGAGCAGTTCTTC.

This chain joins TRBV27 and TRBJ2-1; D may match TRBD1 or TRBD2 (6 bases each). The CDR3 runs 15 residues. With 2 bases removed from V and 6 bases from J, the gap between germline ends came to 14 bases. Looked up from germline, CDR1 is MNHEY and CDR2 is SMNVEV (reference sequence). The CDR3 region is CASSLRGVYGNEQFF. DNA of the CDR3: TGTGCCAGCAGTTTAAGGGGGGTCTATGGCAATGAGCAGTTCTTC.

This rearrangement joins TRBV6-1 to TRBJ1-1, with unresolved D. The CDR3 consists of 14 residues. Trimming cost V 1 base and J 1 base, with 7 bases left between them. Germline CDR1 is MNHNS and CDR2 is SASEGT. The CDR3 loop is CASSEEGGNTEAFF. The CDR3 coding sequence is TGTGCCAGCAGTGAAGAAGGCGGGAACACTGAAGCTTTCTTT.

The rearrangement links TRBV6-5 to TRBJ1-2, with D possibly TRBD1 on 6 matching bases. Germline V gene lookup returns CDR1 MNHEY and CDR2 SVGAGI. Trimming left V 6 bases short and J 6 bases short, with 20 bases between. This CDR3 has 15 amino acids. CDR3 bases: TGTGCCAGCAGCGAACTTTTGGGAGGGGGTAATGGCTACACCTTC. It codes for CASSELLGGGNGYTF.

The gene calls are TRBV7-8 and TRBJ2-7; TRBD1 matches at 9 bases. This CDR3 is 14 amino acids long. The germline CDR1 and CDR2 sequences are SGHVS and FQNEAQ. V lost 5 bases and J lost 3; bases outside the gene matches: 5. Here the CDR3 DNA reads TGTGCCAGCAGCCGCGACAGGGGGGACTACGAGCAGTACTTC. The encoded protein is CASSRDRGDYEQYF.

This clone appeared a few times. This chain connects TRBV4-1 to TRBJ1-2, with 9 positions matching TRBD1. The CDR3 runs to 15 residues. The germline gives CDR1 MGHRA, CDR2 YSYEKL. The V gene end was trimmed by 1 base and the J gene end by 6 bases; junction bases not matched to a gene: 6. The CDR3 here is CASSQVGTGNHGYTF. In DNA, the CDR3 is TGCGCCAGCAGCCAAGTAGGGACAGGGAATCATGGCTACACCTTC.